This passage covers 25 T cell receptor beta chains from one sample sequenced in a study of blood T cell repertoires in COVID-19. Here immunoSEQ multiplex PCR was the method, and the copy in TCRdb shows in-frame clones only, minus some. The sample records fewer than 400,000 clones, approximately 88% being singletons. The sample taken for sequencing was PBMCs or T cells enriched from blood (not recorded which). Receptors were obtained from a man aged 55 to 70 who had recovered from COVID-19.

The chain recombines TRBV25-1 with TRBJ2-5, with a possible D match to TRBD1 (7 bases). This CDR3 is 18 amino acids long. V lost 3 bases and J 0 bases, leaving 20 bases between the germline ends. Germline V gives CDR1 MGHDK, CDR2 SYGVNS. The CDR3 nucleotides read TGTGCCAGCAGTGATTGGGGGGCAAGAGGACAGGACCAAGAGACCCAGTACTTC. Translating it yields CASSDWGARGQDQETQYF.

V is TRBV9 and J is TRBJ1-3; a possible D gene is TRBD1 (5 bases). Germline values: CDR1 SGDLS, CDR2 YYNGEE. The CDR3 is 18 amino acids. V was trimmed by 5 bases and J by 1 base, leaving 22 bases between them. Here the CDR3 reads CASSPGFGPGLSGNTIYF. CDR3 nucleotides: TGTGCCAGCAGTCCTGGGTTTGGCCCAGGGTTGTCTGGAAACACCATATATTTT.

V usage is TRBV6-2 or TRBV6-3 and J usage is TRBJ2-3; no clear D gene. Germline CDR1 is MNHEY and CDR2 is SVGEGT. V was clipped by 0 bases and J by 0 bases, with 16 bases between them. This CDR3 spans 18 amino acids. In nucleotides, the CDR3 is TGTGCCAGCAGTTACTCGGTCACCCAGGCTGGGAGCACAGATACGCAGTATTTT. Its protein product is CASSYSVTQAGSTDTQYF.

The table lists this clone with a few counts. The chain joins TRBV28 to TRBJ1-1; no firm D call. In germline, CDR1 is MDHEN, CDR2 SYDVKM. The CDR3 has 11 residues. The V end was cut by 8 bases, the J end by 5 bases, with 9 bases between. This chain's CDR3 is CASSGGTEAFF. The DNA for the CDR3 is TGTGCCAGCTCGGGTGGGACTGAAGCTTTCTTT.

The chain uses TRBV7-3 and TRBJ2-5, with D possibly TRBD2 on 6 matching bases. Germline V gives CDR1 SGHTA, CDR2 FQGTGA. The CDR3 consists of 13 residues. Trimming stripped 3 bases from V and 3 bases from J, with 8 bases between. The chain's CDR3 is CASSFPGEETQYF. The CDR3, as DNA: TGTGCCAGCAGCTTTCCGGGAGAAGAGACCCAGTACTTC.

V is TRBV5-5 and J is TRBJ2-1, with 7 bases aligning to TRBD2. With 0 bases clipped from V and 2 bases from J, the junction kept 5 bases outside the gene matches. Germline V CDR1 and CDR2: SGHKS, YYEKEE (reference sequence). The CDR3 is 16 residues long. Here the CDR3 reads CASSLEAGAAYNEQFF. For the CDR3, the DNA is TGTGCCAGCAGCTTGGAGGCGGGAGCTGCCTACAATGAGCAGTTCTTC.

The rearrangement links TRBV6-5 to TRBJ1-2; TRBD1 aligns across 10 bases. Germline assignment: CDR1 MNHEY and CDR2 SVGAGI. J was trimmed by 3 bases and V by 6 bases; bases with no gene match: 4. This CDR3 region has 14 residues. CDR3 loop: CASRRQGAHYGYTF. The DNA of the CDR3 is TGTGCCAGCAGAAGACAGGGGGCACACTATGGCTACACCTTC.

V gene TRBV27 combines with J gene TRBJ2-7; 9 nucleotides agree with TRBD1. V dropped 6 bases and J dropped 4; count of bases not matched to a gene: 4. Germline V gene data show CDR1 as MNHEY and CDR2 as SMNVEV (reference sequence). The CDR3 totals 13 residues. The CDR3: CASRLDRGYEQYF. The CDR3 nucleotides read TGTGCCAGCAGACTGGACAGGGGATACGAGCAGTACTTC.

This clone has a handful of counts. The chain couples TRBV20-1 to TRBJ2-7; the D is unclear. The CDR3 covers 11 residues. CDR1 DFQATT and CDR2 SNEGSKA come from the germline V gene (reference sequence). V was pared by 6 bases and J by 7 bases, with 13 bases between. The CDR3 is CSAASRVEQYF. Here the CDR3 DNA reads TGCAGTGCCGCGTCCCGGGTAGAGCAGTACTTC.

The gene calls are TRBV2 and TRBJ2-1; D is perhaps TRBD2 (6 bases). CDR3 length equals 13 residues. Deletions cut 4 bases from V and 11 bases from J, with 15 bases between. Germline CDR1 reads SNHLY; CDR2 reads FYNNEI. CDR3 in amino acids: CASSAGVESKQFF. In nucleotides, the CDR3 is TGTGCCAGCAGTGCGGGGGTTGAGTCGAAGCAGTTCTTC.

The chain recombines TRBV19 with TRBJ2-1, with no clear D. This CDR3 region has 13 residues. Germline V gene lookup returns CDR1 LNHDA and CDR2 SQIVND (reference sequence). The V end was cut by 2 bases, the J end by 9 bases, with 11 bases between. This chain's CDR3 is CASSIFRSSEQFF. The CDR3 region has the DNA TGTGCCAGTAGTATATTCCGTTCTAGTGAGCAGTTCTTC.

The chain carries TRBV5-6 and TRBJ2-7, with D possibly matching TRBD2 (5 bases). V dropped 2 bases and J dropped 0 bases, with 9 bases sitting between them. The CDR3 is made up of 14 amino acids. Germline values: CDR1 SGHDT, CDR2 YYEEEE. The CDR3 DNA follows: TGTGCCAGCAGCTTAGGACTCCTCTCCTACGAGCAGTACTTC. Encoded protein: CASSLGLLSYEQYF.

The CDR3 DNA reads as TGTGCCAGCGGAAGACTAGCGGGAGGCCTCTACGAGCAGTACTTC. It codes for CASGRLAGGLYEQYF. This sequence joins TRBV6-5 and TRBJ2-7, with 13 bases aligning to TRBD2. The J segment lost 3 bases and the V segment lost 8 bases, leaving 7 bases of the junction unmatched. The CDR3 has 15 amino acids. The germline V gene has CDR1 MNHEY and CDR2 SVGAGI.

The sample holds one count of this clone. The chain's CDR3 is CASSSELLSGNTIYF. The DNA of the CDR3 is TGCGCCAGCAGCTCCGAACTGCTCTCTGGAAACACCATATATTTT. The V gene is TRBV5-1, the J gene TRBJ1-3; D remains unclear. V lost 3 bases to trimming and J lost 0 bases, with 10 bases between them. CDR1 SGHRS and CDR2 YFSETQ come from the germline V gene. CDR3 length: 15 amino acids.

This chain joins TRBV30 and TRBJ2-7, with 7 nucleotides matching TRBD1. Losses at the gene ends were 1 base for V and 2 bases for J; bases not matched to a gene: 8. Germline CDR1 GTSNPN, CDR2 SVGIG (reference sequence). This CDR3 contains 15 residues. The CDR3 region has the DNA TGTGCCTGGAGTGCACAATTGACAGGGCCCTACGAGCAGTACTTC. It codes for CAWSAQLTGPYEQYF.

This rearrangement joins TRBV6-4 to TRBJ1-6; weak D call: TRBD1 (6 bases). The germline V and J ends were trimmed by 4 bases and 0 bases, with 16 bases remaining between them. Germline loops: CDR1 MRHNA, CDR2 SNTAGT. The CDR3 is 18 amino acids. The CDR3 here is CASSAPQGFSSYNSPLHF. The CDR3 region has the DNA TGTGCCAGCAGTGCACCACAGGGCTTTAGCTCCTATAATTCACCCCTCCACTTT.

V is TRBV5-1 and J is TRBJ2-1; 9 bases line up with TRBD1. Unmatched junction bases numbered 7, after V lost 3 bases and J lost 3 bases. CDR1 SGHRS and CDR2 YFSETQ come from the germline V gene. This CDR3 has 16 residues. CDR3 amino acids: CASSSSPGQGYNEQFF. DNA of the CDR3: TGCGCCAGCAGCTCAAGTCCGGGACAGGGCTACAATGAGCAGTTCTTC. The whole variable domain, filled in from reference TRBV5-1 and TRBJ2-1, reads KAGVTQTPRYLIKTRGQQVTLSCSPISGHRSVSWYQQTPGQGLQFLFEYFSETQRNKGNFPGRFSGRQFSNSRSEMNVSTLELGDSALYLCASSSSPGQGYNEQFFGPGTRLTVL.

This clone appeared a single time. Other DNA sequences of this sample code for an identical CDR3. CDR3 residues: CASSLGLAGGTDTQYF. CDR3 in DNA: TGTGCCAGCAGTCTTGGACTAGCGGGGGGCACAGATACGCAGTATTTT. The chain combines TRBV5-4 with TRBJ2-3; 13 bases line up with TRBD2. V gave up 5 bases and J gave up 1 base; unmatched junction bases: 4. In germline, CDR1 is SGHNT, CDR2 YYREEE (reference sequence). The CDR3 contains 16 residues. The full variable domain, with the rest looked up from reference TRBV5-4 and TRBJ2-3, is ETGVTQSPTHLIKTRGQQVTLRCSSQSGHNTVSWYQQALGQGPQFIFQYYREEENGRGNFPPRFSGLQFPNYSSELNVNALELDDSALYLCASSLGLAGGTDTQYFGPGTRLTVL.

This chain joins TRBV18 and TRBJ1-1; no reliable D call. From germline, CDR1 is KGHSH and CDR2 LQKENI. The CDR3 consists of 14 residues. V dropped 2 bases and J dropped 4 bases, with 11 bases sitting between them. The chain's CDR3 is CASSPLRESTEAFF. As DNA, the CDR3 is TGTGCCAGCTCACCATTAAGGGAGAGCACTGAAGCTTTCTTT.

The CDR3 here is CASSLLLSKETQYF. For the CDR3, the DNA is TGTGCCAGCAGCTTATTGCTCAGTAAAGAGACCCAGTACTTC. This chain joins TRBV7-9 and TRBJ2-5; D is ambiguous. V lost 2 bases to trimming and J lost 3 bases, with 10 bases between them. Germline V gene lookup returns CDR1 SEHNR and CDR2 FQNEAQ (reference sequence). The CDR3 is 14 residues long.

The J gene is TRBJ1-2, the V gene TRBV5-6, with a weak D call TRBD1 (5 bases). Trimming removed 0 bases at V and 8 bases at J, with 14 bases between. The CDR3 is made up of 14 amino acids. Germline values: CDR1 SGHDT, CDR2 YYEEEE. CDR3 in DNA: TGTGCCAGCAGCTTGGGACTCCAGGGATTCGGCTACACCTTC. Translated, it gives CASSLGLQGFGYTF.

CDR3 in DNA: TGTGCCAGCAGCTTCGGGGGGAAGGCTGGAAACACCATATATTTT. Its translation is CASSFGGKAGNTIYF. V and J are TRBV5-4 and TRBJ1-3; maybe TRBD1 (5 bases). Trimming removed 2 bases from V and 2 bases from J, with 11 bases in between. Germline CDR1 and CDR2: SGHNT and YYREEE (reference sequence). The CDR3 length is 15 residues.

CDR3 region: CASRMGRGSNQPQHF. The CDR3 DNA reads TGTGCCAGCAGGATGGGGAGGGGGAGCAATCAGCCCCAGCATTTT. The chain employs TRBV2 and TRBJ1-5, with D perhaps TRBD1 (6 bases). Per germline, CDR1 SNHLY and CDR2 FYNNEI. The CDR3 loop spans 15 amino acids. The germline V and J ends were trimmed by 6 bases and 1 base, with 13 bases remaining between them.

This rearrangement joins TRBV7-2 to TRBJ2-3; D is uncertain. This CDR3 has 15 amino acids. Germline-derived CDR1 and CDR2 are SGHTA and FQGNSA. The V end was cut by 2 bases, the J end by 1 base, with 10 bases between. The CDR3 region has the DNA TGTGCCAGCAGCTTAATCACTCACCGCACAGATACGCAGTATTTT. Translation gives CASSLITHRTDTQYF. Full variable domain (outside the CDR3, taken from reference TRBV7-2 and TRBJ2-3): GAGVSQSPSNKVTEKGKDVELRCDPISGHTALYWYRQSLGQGLEFLIYFQGNSAPDKSGLPSDRFSAERTGGSVSTLTIQRTQQEDSAVYLCASSLITHRTDTQYFGPGTRLTVL.

This chain connects TRBV28 to TRBJ1-2; 9 bases match TRBD1. The CDR3 spans 15 residues. V lost 8 bases and J lost 8; bases outside the gene matches: 15. CDR1 and CDR2 (germline): MDHEN, SYDVKM. The CDR3 DNA sequence: TGTGCCAGCCGCTCTGGGGGGGGGACAGGGTTAGGCTACACCTTC. Residues: CASRSGGGTGLGYTF.